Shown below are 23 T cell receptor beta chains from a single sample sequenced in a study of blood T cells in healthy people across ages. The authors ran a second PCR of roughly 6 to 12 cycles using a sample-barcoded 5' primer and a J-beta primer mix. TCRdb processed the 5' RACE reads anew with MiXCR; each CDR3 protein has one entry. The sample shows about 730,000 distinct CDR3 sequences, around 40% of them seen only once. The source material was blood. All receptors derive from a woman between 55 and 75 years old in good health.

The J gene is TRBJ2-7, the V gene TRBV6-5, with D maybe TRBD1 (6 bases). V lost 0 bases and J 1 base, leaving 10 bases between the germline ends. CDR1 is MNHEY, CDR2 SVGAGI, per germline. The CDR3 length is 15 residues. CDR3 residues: CASSYSQGLSYEQYF. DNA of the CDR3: TGTGCCAGCAGTTACTCGCAGGGGCTTTCCTACGAGCAGTACTTC.

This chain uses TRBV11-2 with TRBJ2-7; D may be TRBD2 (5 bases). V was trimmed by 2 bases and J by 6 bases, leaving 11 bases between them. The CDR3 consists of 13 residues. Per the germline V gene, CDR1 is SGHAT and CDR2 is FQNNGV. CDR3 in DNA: TGTGCCAGCAGCTTAAATCAGGCGGGCGAGCAGTACTTC. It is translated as CASSLNQAGEQYF.

CDR3 sequence reads: CASSLLAGQDTQYF. The CDR3 DNA reads TGTGCCAGCAGTTTATTAGCGGGACAAGATACGCAGTATTTT. The gene calls are TRBV28 and TRBJ2-3, with 8 bases lining up with TRBD2. The CDR3 has 14 amino acids. The germline CDR1 and CDR2 sequences are MDHEN and SYDVKM. With V trimmed by 1 base and J by 5 bases, 2 bases remained unmatched.

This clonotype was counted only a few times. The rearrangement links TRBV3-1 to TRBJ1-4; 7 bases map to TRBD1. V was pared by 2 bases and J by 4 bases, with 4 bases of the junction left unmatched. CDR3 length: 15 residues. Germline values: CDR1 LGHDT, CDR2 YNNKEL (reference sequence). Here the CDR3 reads CASSQTGTVNEKLFF. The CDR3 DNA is TGTGCCAGCAGCCAAACCGGGACAGTTAATGAAAAACTGTTTTTT.

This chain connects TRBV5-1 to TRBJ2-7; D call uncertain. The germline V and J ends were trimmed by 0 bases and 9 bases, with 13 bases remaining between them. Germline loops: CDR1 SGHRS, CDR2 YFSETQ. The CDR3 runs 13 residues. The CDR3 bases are TGCGCCAGCAGCTTGGATCCTAGTGTAGGGCAGTACTTC. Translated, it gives CASSLDPSVGQYF.

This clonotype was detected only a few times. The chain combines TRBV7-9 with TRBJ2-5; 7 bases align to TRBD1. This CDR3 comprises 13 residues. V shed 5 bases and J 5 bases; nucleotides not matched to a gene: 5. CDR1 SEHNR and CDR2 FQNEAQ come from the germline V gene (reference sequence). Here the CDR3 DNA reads TGTGCCAGCAGCCCTCTAGGGGGCGAGACCCAGTACTTC. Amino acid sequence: CASSPLGGETQYF. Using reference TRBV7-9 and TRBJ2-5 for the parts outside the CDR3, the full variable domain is DTGVSQNPRHKITKRGQNVTFRCDPISEHNRLYWYRQTLGQGPEFLTYFQNEAQLEKSRLLSDRFSAERPKGSFSTLEIQRTEQGDSAMYLCASSPLGGETQYFGPGTRLLVL.

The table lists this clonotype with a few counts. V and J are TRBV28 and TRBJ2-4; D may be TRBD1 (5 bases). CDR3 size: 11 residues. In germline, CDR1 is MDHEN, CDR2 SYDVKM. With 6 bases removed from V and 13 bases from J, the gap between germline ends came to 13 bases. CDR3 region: CASSDNRKQYF. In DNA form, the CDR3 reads TGTGCCAGCAGCGATAACAGGAAGCAGTACTTC.

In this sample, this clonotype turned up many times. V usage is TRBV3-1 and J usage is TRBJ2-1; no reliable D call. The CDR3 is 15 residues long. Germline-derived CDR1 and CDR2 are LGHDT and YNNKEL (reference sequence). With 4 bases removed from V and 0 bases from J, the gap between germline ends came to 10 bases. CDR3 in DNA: TGTGCCAGCAGCCCAACAAGGAGCTCCTACAATGAGCAGTTCTTC. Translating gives CASSPTRSSYNEQFF.

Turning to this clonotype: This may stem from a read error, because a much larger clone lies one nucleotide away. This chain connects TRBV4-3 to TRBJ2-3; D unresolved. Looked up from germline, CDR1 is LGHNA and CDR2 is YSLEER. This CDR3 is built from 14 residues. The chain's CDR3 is CANSPVIGTDTQYF. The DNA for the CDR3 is TGCGCCAACAGCCCTGTAATTGGGACAGATACGCAGTATTTT.

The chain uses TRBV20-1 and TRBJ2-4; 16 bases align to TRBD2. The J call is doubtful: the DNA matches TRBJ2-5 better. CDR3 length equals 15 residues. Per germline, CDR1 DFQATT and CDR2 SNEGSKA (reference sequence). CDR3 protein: CSAHKGTSGRGTQYF. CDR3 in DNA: TGCAGTGCCCACAAAGGGACTAGCGGGAGGGGGACCCAGTACTTC.

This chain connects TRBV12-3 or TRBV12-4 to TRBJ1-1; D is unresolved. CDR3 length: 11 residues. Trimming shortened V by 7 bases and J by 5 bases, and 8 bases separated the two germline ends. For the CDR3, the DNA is TGTGCCAGCACGAGGGTTACTGAAGCTTTCTTT. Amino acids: CASTRVTEAFF.

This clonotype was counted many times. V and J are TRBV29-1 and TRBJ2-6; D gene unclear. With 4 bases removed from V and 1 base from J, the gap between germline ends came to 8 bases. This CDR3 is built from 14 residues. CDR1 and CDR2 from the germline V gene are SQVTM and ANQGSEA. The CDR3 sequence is CSVVVMSGANVLTF. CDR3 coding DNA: TGCAGCGTTGTCGTCATGTCTGGGGCCAACGTCCTGACTTTC.

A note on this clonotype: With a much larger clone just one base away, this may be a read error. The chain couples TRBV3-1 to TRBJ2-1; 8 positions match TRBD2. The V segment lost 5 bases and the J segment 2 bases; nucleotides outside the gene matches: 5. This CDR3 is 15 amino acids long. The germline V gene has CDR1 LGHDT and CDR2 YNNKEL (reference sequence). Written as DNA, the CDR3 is TGTGCCAGCAGCGATCCAGCGGGAGCCTACAATGAGCAGTTCTTC. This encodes CASSDPAGAYNEQFF.

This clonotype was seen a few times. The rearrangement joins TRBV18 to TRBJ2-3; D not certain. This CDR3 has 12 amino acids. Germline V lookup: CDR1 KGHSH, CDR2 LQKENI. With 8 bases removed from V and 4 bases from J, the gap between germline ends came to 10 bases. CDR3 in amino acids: CASAGQADTQYF. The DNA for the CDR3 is TGTGCCAGCGCCGGTCAGGCAGATACGCAGTATTTT.

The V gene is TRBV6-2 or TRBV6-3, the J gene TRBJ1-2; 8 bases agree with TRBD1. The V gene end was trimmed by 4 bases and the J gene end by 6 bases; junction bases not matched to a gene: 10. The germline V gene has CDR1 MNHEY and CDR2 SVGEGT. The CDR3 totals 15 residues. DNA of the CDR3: TGTGCCAGCAGTTCAACACAGGGGGAGCGGCATGGCTACACCTTC. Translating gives CASSSTQGERHGYTF.

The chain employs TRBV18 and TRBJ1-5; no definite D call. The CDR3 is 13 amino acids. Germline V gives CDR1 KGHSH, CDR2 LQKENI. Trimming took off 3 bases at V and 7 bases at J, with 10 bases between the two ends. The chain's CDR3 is CASSPQSQQPQHF. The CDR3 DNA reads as TGTGCCAGCTCACCCCAAAGCCAGCAGCCCCAGCATTTT.

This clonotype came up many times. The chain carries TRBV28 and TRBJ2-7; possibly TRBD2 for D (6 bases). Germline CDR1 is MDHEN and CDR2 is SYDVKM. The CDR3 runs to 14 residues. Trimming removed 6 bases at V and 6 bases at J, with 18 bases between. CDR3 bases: TGTGCCAGCAGCTTCGGGGGTAGTGACTTCGAGCAGTACTTC. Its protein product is CASSFGGSDFEQYF.

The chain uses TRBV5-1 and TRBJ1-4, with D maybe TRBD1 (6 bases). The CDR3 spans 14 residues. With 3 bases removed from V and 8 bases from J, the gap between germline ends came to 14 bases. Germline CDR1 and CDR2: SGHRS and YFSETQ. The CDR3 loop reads CASSSEGQGEKLFF. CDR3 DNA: TGCGCCAGCAGCTCGGAGGGACAAGGAGAAAAACTGTTTTTT.

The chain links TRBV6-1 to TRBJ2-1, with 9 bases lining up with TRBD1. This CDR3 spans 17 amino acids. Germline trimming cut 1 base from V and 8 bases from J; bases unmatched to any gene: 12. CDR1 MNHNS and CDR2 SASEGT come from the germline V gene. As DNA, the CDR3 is TGTGCCAGCAGTGAAGGGTACAGGGGGCGTTTTAAGGATGAGCAGTTCTTC. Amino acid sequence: CASSEGYRGRFKDEQFF.

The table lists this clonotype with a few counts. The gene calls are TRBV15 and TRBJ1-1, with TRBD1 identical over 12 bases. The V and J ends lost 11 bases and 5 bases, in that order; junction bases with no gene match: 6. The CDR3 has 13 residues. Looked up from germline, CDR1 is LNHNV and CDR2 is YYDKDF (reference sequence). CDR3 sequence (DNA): TGTGCCTGGGGACAGGGGGCAGCAACTGAAGCTTTCTTT. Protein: CAWGQGAATEAFF. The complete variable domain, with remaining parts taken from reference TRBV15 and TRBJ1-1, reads DAMVIQNPRYQVTQFGKPVTLSCSQTLNHNVMYWYQQKSSQAPKLLFHYYDKDFNNEADTPDNFQSRRPNTSFCFLDIRSPGLGDTAMYLCAWGQGAATEAFFGQGTRLTVV.

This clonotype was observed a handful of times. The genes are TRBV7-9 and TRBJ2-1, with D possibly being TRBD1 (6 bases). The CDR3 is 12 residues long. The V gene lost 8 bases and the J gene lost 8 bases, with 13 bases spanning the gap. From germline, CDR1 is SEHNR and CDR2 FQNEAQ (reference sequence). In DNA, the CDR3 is TGTGCCAGCGGGGGCCGTAGCTATGAGCAGTTCTTC. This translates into CASGGRSYEQFF.

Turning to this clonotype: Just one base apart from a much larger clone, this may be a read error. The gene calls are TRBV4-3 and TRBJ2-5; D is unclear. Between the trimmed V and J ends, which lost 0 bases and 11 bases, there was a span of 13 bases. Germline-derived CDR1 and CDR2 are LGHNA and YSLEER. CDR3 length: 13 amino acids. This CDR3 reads CASSQDPWGEQYF. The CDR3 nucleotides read TGCGCCAGCAGCCAAGATCCTTGGGGTGAGCAGTACTTC.

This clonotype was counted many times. CDR3 protein: CASSQGITYQETQYF. The CDR3 coding sequence is TGTGCCAGCAGCCAAGGCATAACGTATCAAGAGACCCAGTACTTC. The chain recombines TRBV4-2 with TRBJ2-5; D unresolved. This CDR3 spans 15 amino acids. The V gene's germline CDR1 is LGHNA and CDR2 YNFKEQ. V dropped 1 base and J dropped 2 bases, with 11 bases sitting between them.